This T cell receptor beta chain emerged from a study of CD8+CD57+ T cells in acquired aplastic anemia. Study summary: Sorted CD4+ and CD8+ cells gave an average of about 3.4 ug of DNA. For CD4+ cells, healthy donors had an average of roughly 11 million reads. General study findings and limits: Researchers report that some 31 CD8+ CDR3 sequences appeared in both patients and controls.

CDR1 is DFQATT and CDR2 is SNEGSKA in the germline V gene (reference sequence). The CDR3 extends over 12 amino acids. The V and J ends lost 2 bases and 7 bases respectively, with 8 bases between them. Genomic DNA served as template for TCR beta VDJ and CDR3 profiling. TCRdb passed the reads through MiXCR, listing each CDR3 protein once. The repertoire holds around 50,000 distinct CDR3 sequences, with roughly 69% as singletons. Remarks on this clonotype: The antigen is not known.

Sequencing was performed on sorted CD4+, CD8+, or CD8+CD57+ T cells (not recorded which) from PBMCs. The source of this sequence is a human donor in good health, serving as a control. The genes are TRBV20-1 and TRBJ1-4; D remains ambiguous. The CDR3 nucleotides read TGCAGTGCTAGACTGGGTGGTGAAAAACTGTTTTTT. Translation: CSARLGGEKLFF.